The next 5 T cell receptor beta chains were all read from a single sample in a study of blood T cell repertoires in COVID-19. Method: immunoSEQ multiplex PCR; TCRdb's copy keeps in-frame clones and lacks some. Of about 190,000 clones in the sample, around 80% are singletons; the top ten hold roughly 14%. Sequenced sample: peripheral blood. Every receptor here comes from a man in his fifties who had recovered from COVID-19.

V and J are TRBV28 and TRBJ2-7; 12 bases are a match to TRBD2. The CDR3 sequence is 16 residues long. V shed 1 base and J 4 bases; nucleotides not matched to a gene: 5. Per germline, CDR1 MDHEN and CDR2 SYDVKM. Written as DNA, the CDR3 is TGTGCCAGCAGTTTATATACTAGCGGGAGGACGTACGAGCAGTACTTC. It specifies CASSLYTSGRTYEQYF.

The CDR3 spells CASSSVFTSGRGFGTQYF. CDR3 nucleotide sequence: TGTGCCAGCAGCTCCGTATTCACTAGCGGGAGGGGGTTCGGGACCCAGTACTTC. The chain uses TRBV11-2 and TRBJ2-5; 13 bases fit TRBD2. The CDR3 is 18 residues long. After removal of 4 bases from V and 7 bases from J, the junction contained 15 bases not matched to a gene. CDR1 is SGHAT, CDR2 FQNNGV, per germline.

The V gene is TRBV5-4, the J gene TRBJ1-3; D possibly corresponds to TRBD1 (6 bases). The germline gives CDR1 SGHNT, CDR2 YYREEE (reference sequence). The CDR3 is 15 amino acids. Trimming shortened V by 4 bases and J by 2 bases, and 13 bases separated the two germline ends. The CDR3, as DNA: TGTGCCAGCAGCCCAACAGGGAACCCTGGAAACACCATATATTTT. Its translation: CASSPTGNPGNTIYF.

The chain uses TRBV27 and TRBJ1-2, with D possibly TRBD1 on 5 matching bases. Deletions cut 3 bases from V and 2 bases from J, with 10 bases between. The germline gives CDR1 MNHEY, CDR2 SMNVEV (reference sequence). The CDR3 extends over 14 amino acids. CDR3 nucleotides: TGTGCCAGCAGTTTGGCAGGGATCAACTATGGCTACACCTTC. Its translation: CASSLAGINYGYTF.

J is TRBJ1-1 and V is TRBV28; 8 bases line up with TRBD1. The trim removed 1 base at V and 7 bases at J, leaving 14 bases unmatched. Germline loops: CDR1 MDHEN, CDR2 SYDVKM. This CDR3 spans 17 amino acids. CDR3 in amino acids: CASSLYGQGVYLSEAFF. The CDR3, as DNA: TGTGCCAGCAGTTTATACGGACAGGGAGTTTATTTGAGTGAAGCTTTCTTT.